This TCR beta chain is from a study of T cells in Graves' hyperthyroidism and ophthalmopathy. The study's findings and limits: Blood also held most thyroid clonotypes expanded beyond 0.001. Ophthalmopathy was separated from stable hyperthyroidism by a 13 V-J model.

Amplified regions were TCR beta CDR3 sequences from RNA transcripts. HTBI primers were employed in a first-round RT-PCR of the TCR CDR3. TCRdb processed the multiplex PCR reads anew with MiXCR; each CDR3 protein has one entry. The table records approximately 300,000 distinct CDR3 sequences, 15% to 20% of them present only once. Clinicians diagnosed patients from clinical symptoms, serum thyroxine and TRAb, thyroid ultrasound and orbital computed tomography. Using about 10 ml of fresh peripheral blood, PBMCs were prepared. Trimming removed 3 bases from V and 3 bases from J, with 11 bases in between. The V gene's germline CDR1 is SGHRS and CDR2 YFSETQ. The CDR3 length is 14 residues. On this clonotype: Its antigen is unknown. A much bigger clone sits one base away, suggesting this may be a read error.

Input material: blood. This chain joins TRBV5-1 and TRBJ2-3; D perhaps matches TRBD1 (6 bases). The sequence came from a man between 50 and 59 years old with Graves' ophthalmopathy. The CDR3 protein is CASSSRGTTDTQYF. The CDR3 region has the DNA TGCGCCAGCAGCTCCAGGGGTACTACAGATACGCAGTATTTT.